These 10 T cell receptor beta chains were sequenced from one sample in a study of technical replicates of blood from several donors. Measured with immunoSEQ multiplex PCR; TCRdb has only the in-frame clones, and not every one. The top ten hold over 10% of the sample, which has more than 10,000 clones, around 86% seen once. The sample was PBMCs. These receptors were obtained from a human donor in good health.

Relative to its sample, this clone is large (0.1 to 1%). This chain joins TRBV2 and TRBJ2-3; the D gene is possibly TRBD2 (5 bases). V was trimmed by 4 bases and J by 2 bases, leaving 10 bases between them. Germline-derived CDR1 and CDR2 are SNHLY and FYNNEI. The CDR3 is 14 amino acids. Here the CDR3 reads CASSAAETTDTQYF. CDR3 in DNA: TGTGCCAGCAGTGCAGCGGAGACCACAGATACGCAGTATTTT.

The chain carries TRBV27 and TRBJ1-1; 11 positions agree with TRBD1. The CDR3 has 15 amino acids. The V segment lost 4 bases and the J segment 5 bases; nucleotides outside the gene matches: 6. In germline, CDR1 is MNHEY, CDR2 SMNVEV (reference sequence). CDR3: CASSSPGQGVTEAFF. Here the CDR3 DNA reads TGTGCCAGCAGTTCACCGGGACAGGGGGTTACTGAAGCTTTCTTT.

The genes are TRBV5-1 and TRBJ1-1; a weak D match, TRBD1 (6 bases). The CDR3 runs 14 residues. Germline CDR1 and CDR2: SGHRS and YFSETQ. Deletions cut 1 base from V and 5 bases from J, with 12 bases between. The CDR3 region has the DNA TGCGCCAGCAGCTTGTCAGGGGAGTATACTGAAGCTTTCTTT. It codes for CASSLSGEYTEAFF.

This chain joins TRBV27 and TRBJ2-7; TRBD1 aligns across 7 bases. The CDR3 has 12 amino acids. The V segment lost 1 base and the J segment 6 bases; nucleotides outside the gene matches: 0. Germline V gene sequence: CDR1 MNHEY, CDR2 SMNVEV (reference sequence). CDR3 region: CASSLYRGEQYF. The CDR3 nucleotides read TGTGCCAGCAGTTTATACAGGGGCGAGCAGTACTTC.

This chain uses TRBV10-3 with TRBJ1-4, with 8 bases identical to TRBD1. V was clipped by 4 bases and J by 7 bases; unmatched bases: 5. The CDR3 extends over 14 amino acids. The germline V gene encodes CDR1 ENHRY and CDR2 SYGVKD. CDR3 loop: CAISGGQGGEKLFF. In DNA form, the CDR3 reads TGTGCCATCAGTGGCGGACAGGGCGGTGAAAAACTGTTTTTT.

The rearrangement links TRBV5-4 to TRBJ1-1, with D possibly TRBD1 on 5 matching bases. Trimming shortened V by 3 bases and J by 5 bases, and 14 bases separated the two germline ends. CDR1 and CDR2 from the germline V gene are SGHNT and YYREEE (reference sequence). The CDR3 runs to 14 residues. In DNA, the CDR3 is TGTGCCAGCAGCTCGTTGGGGGGGTTTACTGAAGCTTTCTTT. Encoded protein: CASSSLGGFTEAFF.

The rearrangement joins TRBV7-8 to TRBJ2-1, with D tentatively TRBD2 (6 bases). Deletions cut 5 bases from V and 2 bases from J, with 16 bases between. Germline lookup yields CDR1 SGHVS and CDR2 FQNEAQ. The CDR3 consists of 16 residues. The CDR3 here is CASSTLGRGAYNEQFF. CDR3 sequence (DNA): TGTGCCAGCAGCACCCTTGGGCGGGGAGCCTACAATGAGCAGTTCTTC.

The rearrangement uses TRBV6-6 and TRBJ2-7; D not certain. This CDR3 has 14 residues. V dropped 5 bases and J dropped 0 bases, with 11 bases sitting between them. The germline V gene has CDR1 MNHNY and CDR2 SVGAGI (reference sequence). CDR3 nucleotide sequence: TGTGCCAGCAGTCGCTCGACATTCTCCTACGAGCAGTACTTC. Translating it yields CASSRSTFSYEQYF.

Only a few counts were recorded for this clone. The rearrangement joins TRBV6-1 to TRBJ2-3, with 7 bases aligning to TRBD2. CDR1 and CDR2 (germline): MNHNS, SASEGT. Germline trimming cut 3 bases from V and 2 bases from J; bases unmatched to any gene: 5. This CDR3 has 15 amino acids. CDR3 DNA: TGTGCCAGCAGTGATTATGCGGGAGACACAGATACGCAGTATTTT. This translates into CASSDYAGDTDTQYF.

In its sample, this clone was seen once. The chain carries TRBV25-1 and TRBJ2-7, with 7 bases lining up with TRBD1. CDR3 size: 17 residues. Germline V gene data show CDR1 as MGHDK and CDR2 as SYGVNS. Unmatched junction bases numbered 13, after V lost 2 bases and J lost 3 bases. The DNA of the CDR3 is TGTGCCAGCAGTGAAGACCTATACAGGGGTGGCCGCTACGAGCAGTACTTC. It yields the protein CASSEDLYRGGRYEQYF.